Listed below are T cell receptor delta chains from one sample, sequenced in a study of gamma-delta chains in newborns, infants, children. TCRdb fed the reads into CATT to redo clone calling. The table records 14,000 to 15,000 delta-chain clones, 7.3% of them present only once. The sample was blood. These receptors originate from a child who was a newborn, infant or young child, either healthy, febrile or measles-vaccinated (not recorded which). CDR3s include the opening cysteine and the closing phenylalanine or tryptophan. The order of the fields is V gene, CDR3 length, J gene, D gene, clone size, CDR3 DNA, CDR3 protein. The D gene is left open where the match is weak. Clone size is stated in some rows and not others, as once, few, many or a class when expanded.

v_call: TRDV2; cdr3_length: 18; j_call: TRDJ3; d_call: TRDD3; clone_size: few; cdr3_nt: TGTGCCTGCGACAAAGTACTGGGGGATACCTGGGACACCCGGCAGATGTTTTTC; cdr3_aa: CACDKVLGDTWDTRQMFF
v_call: TRDV2; cdr3_length: 20; j_call: TRDJ3; d_call: .; clone_size: .; cdr3_nt: TGTGCTTGTGACACCGCGGTAGGGGATGTCCTCTCCTGGGACACCCGCCAGATGTTTTTC; cdr3_aa: CACDTAVGDVLSWDTRQMFF
v_call: TRDV2; cdr3_length: 20; j_call: TRDJ3; d_call: TRDD3; clone_size: .; cdr3_nt: TGTGCCCGTGACCCCGTTTACTGGGGGATCGGCTCCTGGGACACCCGACAGATGTTTTTC; cdr3_aa: CARDPVYWGIGSWDTRQMFF
v_call: TRDV2; cdr3_length: 18; j_call: TRDJ3; d_call: TRDD3; clone_size: .; cdr3_nt: TGTGCCCGTGACGTACTGGGGGATTTTTCCTGGGACACCCGACAGATGTTTTTC; cdr3_aa: CARDVLGDFSWDTRQMFF
v_call: TRDV2; cdr3_length: 18; j_call: TRDJ3; d_call: .; clone_size: .; cdr3_nt: TGTGCCTGTGACACTGGGGGTCCAAGCTCCTGGGACACCCGACAGATGTTTTTC; cdr3_aa: CACDTGGPSSWDTRQMFF
v_call: TRDV2; cdr3_length: 17; j_call: TRDJ3; d_call: TRDD3; clone_size: .; cdr3_nt: TGTGCCTGTGACACCGTGGGGGATGTCTGGGACACCCGACAGATGTTTTTC; cdr3_aa: CACDTVGDVWDTRQMFF
v_call: TRDV2; cdr3_length: 19; j_call: TRDJ3; d_call: .; clone_size: .; cdr3_nt: TGTGCCTGTGACACCTGGGGGTCGACGAGCTCCTGGGACACCCGACAGATGTTTTTC; cdr3_aa: CACDTWGSTSSWDTRQMFF
v_call: TRDV2; cdr3_length: 20; j_call: TRDJ3; d_call: TRDD3; clone_size: few; cdr3_nt: TGTGCCTGTGACACCGTTTCTGGGGGGGTCAGCTCCTGGGACACCCGACAGATGTTTTTC; cdr3_aa: CACDTVSGGVSSWDTRQMFF
v_call: TRDV2; cdr3_length: 18; j_call: TRDJ3; d_call: TRDD3; clone_size: medium-sized; cdr3_nt: TGTGCCTGTGACACCGGGGGATATAGCTCCTGGGACACCCGACAGATGTTTTTC; cdr3_aa: CACDTGGYSSWDTRQMFF
v_call: TRDV2; cdr3_length: 17; j_call: TRDJ2; d_call: TRDD3; clone_size: .; cdr3_nt: TGTGCCTGTGACATACTGGGGATGAATTCTTTGACAGCACAACTCTTCTTT; cdr3_aa: CACDILGMNSLTAQLFF
v_call: TRDV2; cdr3_length: 18; j_call: TRDJ3; d_call: TRDD3; clone_size: many; cdr3_nt: TGTGCCTGTGACACTGGGGGACCCTTCTCCTGGGACACCCGACAGATGTTTTTC; cdr3_aa: CACDTGGPFSWDTRQMFF
v_call: TRDV2; cdr3_length: 19; j_call: TRDJ3; d_call: TRDD3; clone_size: .; cdr3_nt: TGTGCCTGTGACTTTGTACTGGGGGTCAGCTCCTGGGACACCCGACAGATGTTTTTC; cdr3_aa: CACDFVLGVSSWDTRQMFF
v_call: TRAV29/DV5; cdr3_length: 19; j_call: TRDJ3; d_call: TRDD3; clone_size: few; cdr3_nt: TGTGCAGCAAGTACTTTACTGGGGGAGAGCTCCTGGGACACCCGACAGATGTTTTTC; cdr3_aa: CAASTLLGESSWDTRQMFF
v_call: TRDV2; cdr3_length: 16; j_call: TRDJ2; d_call: TRDD3; clone_size: medium-sized; cdr3_nt: TGTGCCTGTGACACACTGGGGGATAGCCGGACAGCACAACTCTTCTTT; cdr3_aa: CACDTLGDSRTAQLFF
v_call: TRDV2; cdr3_length: 19; j_call: TRDJ3; d_call: TRDD3; clone_size: few; cdr3_nt: TGTGCCTGTGACACCTGGGGGATAAGAGACTCCTGGGACACCCGACAGATGTTTTTC; cdr3_aa: CACDTWGIRDSWDTRQMFF
v_call: TRDV2; cdr3_length: 20; j_call: TRDJ3; d_call: TRDD3; clone_size: .; cdr3_nt: TGTGCCTGTGACACCGCAGGGGGATGGGACATCTCCTGGGACACCCGACAGATGTTTTTC; cdr3_aa: CACDTAGGWDISWDTRQMFF
v_call: TRDV2; cdr3_length: 16; j_call: TRDJ2; d_call: TRDD3; clone_size: .; cdr3_nt: TGTGCCTGTGACCTACTGGGGGATACGAGGACAGCACAACTCTTCTTT; cdr3_aa: CACDLLGDTRTAQLFF
v_call: TRDV2; cdr3_length: 18; j_call: TRDJ3; d_call: .; clone_size: .; cdr3_nt: TGTGCCTGTGACCGGGTGGGGGCTAGGACCTGGGACACCCGACAGATGTTTTTC; cdr3_aa: CACDRVGARTWDTRQMFF
v_call: TRDV2; cdr3_length: 16; j_call: TRDJ2; d_call: TRDD3; clone_size: .; cdr3_nt: TGTGCCTGTGTCGAACTGGGGGATACGTTGACAGCACAACTCTTCTTT; cdr3_aa: CACVELGDTLTAQLFF
v_call: TRDV2; cdr3_length: 21; j_call: TRDJ3; d_call: TRDD3; clone_size: once; cdr3_nt: TGTGCCTGTGACACCGTAAGTACTGGGGTATACGCCTCCTGGGACACCCGACAGATGTTTTTC; cdr3_aa: CACDTVSTGVYASWDTRQMFF
v_call: TRDV2; cdr3_length: 19; j_call: TRDJ2; d_call: TRDD3; clone_size: medium-sized; cdr3_nt: TGTGCCTGTGACACGATTGGGGGATACGTTGAAGCTTTGACAGCACAACTCTTCTTT; cdr3_aa: CACDTIGGYVEALTAQLFF
v_call: TRDV2; cdr3_length: 19; j_call: TRDJ3; d_call: .; clone_size: few; cdr3_nt: TGTGCCTGTGACTCATGGGGGGCTCTAAGCTCCTGGGACACCCGACAGATGTTTTTC; cdr3_aa: CACDSWGALSSWDTRQMFF
v_call: TRDV2; cdr3_length: 18; j_call: TRDJ3; d_call: TRDD3; clone_size: .; cdr3_nt: TGTGCCTGTGACATAGTGGGGGATACGTGGTGGGACACCCGACAGATGTTTTTC; cdr3_aa: CACDIVGDTWWDTRQMFF
v_call: TRDV2; cdr3_length: 15; j_call: TRDJ2; d_call: .; clone_size: medium-sized; cdr3_nt: TGTGCCTGTGACACCTTGGGGGCACGGACAGCACAACTCTTCTTT; cdr3_aa: CACDTLGARTAQLFF
v_call: TRDV2; cdr3_length: 20; j_call: TRDJ3; d_call: TRDD3; clone_size: few; cdr3_nt: TGTGCCTGTGACATAGTACTGGGGGATACGCGATCCTGGGACACCCGACAGATGTTTTTC; cdr3_aa: CACDIVLGDTRSWDTRQMFF
v_call: TRDV2; cdr3_length: 17; j_call: TRDJ3; d_call: TRDD3; clone_size: medium-sized; cdr3_nt: TGTGCCTGTGACACCGTACTGGGGTCCTGGGACACCCGACAGATGTTTTTC; cdr3_aa: CACDTVLGSWDTRQMFF
v_call: TRDV2; cdr3_length: 18; j_call: TRDJ1; d_call: TRDD3; clone_size: .; cdr3_nt: TGTGCCTGTGACACTTTACTGGGGGATATACGATACACCGATAAACTCATCTTT; cdr3_aa: CACDTLLGDIRYTDKLIF
v_call: TRDV2; cdr3_length: 18; j_call: TRDJ3; d_call: .; clone_size: few; cdr3_nt: TGTGCCTGTGATACCGTGGGGGTTAGCTCCTGGGACACCCGACAGATGTTTTTC; cdr3_aa: CACDTVGVSSWDTRQMFF
v_call: TRDV2; cdr3_length: 15; j_call: TRDJ2; d_call: TRDD3; clone_size: medium-sized; cdr3_nt: TGTGCCTGTGACACTCTGGGGGATACGACAGCACAACTCTTCTTT; cdr3_aa: CACDTLGDTTAQLFF
v_call: TRDV2; cdr3_length: 17; j_call: TRDJ2; d_call: TRDD3; clone_size: few; cdr3_nt: TGTGCCTGTGACACCATGGGGGATAAAAATTTGACAGCACAACTCTTCTTT; cdr3_aa: CACDTMGDKNLTAQLFF
v_call: TRDV2; cdr3_length: 18; j_call: TRDJ3; d_call: .; clone_size: .; cdr3_nt: TGTGCCTGTGACACGGCGGGATTCCACTCCTGGGACACCCGACAGATGTTTTTC; cdr3_aa: CACDTAGFHSWDTRQMFF
v_call: TRDV2; cdr3_length: 22; j_call: TRDJ3; d_call: TRDD3; clone_size: few; cdr3_nt: TGTGCCTGTGACTACCTCTACTGGGGACCGAAAGAGAGCTCCTGGGACACCCGACAGATGTTTTTC; cdr3_aa: CACDYLYWGPKESSWDTRQMFF
v_call: TRDV2; cdr3_length: 21; j_call: TRDJ3; d_call: TRDD3; clone_size: .; cdr3_nt: TGTGCCTGTGACACCGTTCGGCTGGGGGAAACCGTCTCCTGGGACACCCGACAGATGTTTTTC; cdr3_aa: CACDTVRLGETVSWDTRQMFF
v_call: TRDV2; cdr3_length: 20; j_call: TRDJ3; d_call: TRDD3; clone_size: .; cdr3_nt: TGTGCCTGTGACACGGTCTACTGGGGGACCAGCTCCTGGGACACCCGACAGATGTTTTTC; cdr3_aa: CACDTVYWGTSSWDTRQMFF
v_call: TRDV2; cdr3_length: 19; j_call: TRDJ3; d_call: TRDD3; clone_size: few; cdr3_nt: TGTGCCTGTGACACCTGGGGGACACCGAGCTCCTGGGACACCCGACAGATGTTTTTC; cdr3_aa: CACDTWGTPSSWDTRQMFF
v_call: TRDV2; cdr3_length: 19; j_call: TRDJ3; d_call: TRDD3; clone_size: .; cdr3_nt: TGTGCCTGTGACACTCTGGGGGATACTAGCTCCTGGGACACCCGACAGATGTTTTTC; cdr3_aa: CACDTLGDTSSWDTRQMFF
v_call: TRDV2; cdr3_length: 18; j_call: TRDJ3; d_call: .; clone_size: .; cdr3_nt: TGTGCCTGTGGCCTACTGGGTAAGACCTCCTGGGACACCCGACAGATGTTTTTC; cdr3_aa: CACGLLGKTSWDTRQMFF